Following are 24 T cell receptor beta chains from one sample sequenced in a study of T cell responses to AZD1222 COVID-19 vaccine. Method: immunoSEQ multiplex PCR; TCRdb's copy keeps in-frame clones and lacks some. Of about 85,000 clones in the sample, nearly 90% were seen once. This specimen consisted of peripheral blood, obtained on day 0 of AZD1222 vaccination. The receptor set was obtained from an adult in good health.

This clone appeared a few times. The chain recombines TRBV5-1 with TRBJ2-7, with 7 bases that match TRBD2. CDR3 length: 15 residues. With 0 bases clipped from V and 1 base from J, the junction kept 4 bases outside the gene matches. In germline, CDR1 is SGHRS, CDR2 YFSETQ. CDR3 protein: CASSLGGSGSYEQYF. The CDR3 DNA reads TGCGCCAGCAGCTTGGGCGGGAGCGGTTCCTACGAGCAGTACTTC.

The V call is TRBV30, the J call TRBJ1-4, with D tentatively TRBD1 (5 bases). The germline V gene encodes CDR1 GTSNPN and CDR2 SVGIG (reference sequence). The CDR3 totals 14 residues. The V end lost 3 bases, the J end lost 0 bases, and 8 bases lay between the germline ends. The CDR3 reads CAWSRDATNEKLFF. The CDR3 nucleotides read TGTGCCTGGAGCCGGGACGCAACTAATGAAAAACTGTTTTTT.

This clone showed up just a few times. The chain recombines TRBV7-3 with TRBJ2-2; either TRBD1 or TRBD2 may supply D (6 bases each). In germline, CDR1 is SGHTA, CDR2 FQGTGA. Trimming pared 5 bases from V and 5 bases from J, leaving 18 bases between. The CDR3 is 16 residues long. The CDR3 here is CASSPMGGVNTGELFF. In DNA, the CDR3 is TGTGCCAGCAGCCCCATGGGGGGCGTAAATACCGGGGAGCTGTTTTTT.

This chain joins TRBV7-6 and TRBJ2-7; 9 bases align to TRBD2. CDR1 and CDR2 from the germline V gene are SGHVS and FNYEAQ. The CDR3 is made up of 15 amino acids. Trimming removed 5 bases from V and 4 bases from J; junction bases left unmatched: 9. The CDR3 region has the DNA TGTGCCAGCAGCCTTAGCGGGAGTCGTTGGTACGAGCAGTACTTC. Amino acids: CASSLSGSRWYEQYF.

The CDR3 DNA is TGTGCTAGTGGTACTCAGGGCGGTCTGGATACGCAGTATTTT. It encodes CASGTQGGLDTQYF. This rearrangement joins TRBV12-5 to TRBJ2-3; perhaps TRBD1 as D (5 bases). V was trimmed by 5 bases and J by 6 bases, leaving 15 bases between them. The germline V gene has CDR1 LGHNT and CDR2 FRNRAP. The CDR3 is 14 amino acids.

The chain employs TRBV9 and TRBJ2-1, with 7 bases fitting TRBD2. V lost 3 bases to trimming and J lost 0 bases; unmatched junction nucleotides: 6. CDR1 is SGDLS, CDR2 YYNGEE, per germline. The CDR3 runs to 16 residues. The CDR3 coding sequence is TGTGCCAGCAGCGCACTCGGGGGGAGCTCCTACAATGAGCAGTTCTTC. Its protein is CASSALGGSSYNEQFF.

Here the CDR3 DNA reads TGTGCCAGCAGCTTAATCGGGACAGTGAGTTCCTACGAGCAGTACTTC. The encoded protein is CASSLIGTVSSYEQYF. The chain uses TRBV7-8 and TRBJ2-7; TRBD1 agrees at 7 bases. Germline V gene sequence: CDR1 SGHVS, CDR2 FQNEAQ. The CDR3 length is 16 residues. Losses at the gene ends were 2 bases for V and 1 base for J; bases not matched to a gene: 8.

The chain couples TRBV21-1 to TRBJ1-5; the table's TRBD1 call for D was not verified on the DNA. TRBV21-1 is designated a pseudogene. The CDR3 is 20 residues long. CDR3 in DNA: TGTGCCAGCAGCAAAGTCCCCACAAGCGTTGACAGGGGTGGCAATCAGCCCCAGCATTTT. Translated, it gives CASSKVPTSVDRGGNQPQHF.

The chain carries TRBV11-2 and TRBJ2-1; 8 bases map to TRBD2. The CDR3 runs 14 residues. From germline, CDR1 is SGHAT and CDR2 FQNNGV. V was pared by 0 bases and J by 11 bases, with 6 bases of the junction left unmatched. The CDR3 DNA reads TGTGCCAGCAGCTTAGACCAACTAGCGGACAAGCAGTTCTTC. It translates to CASSLDQLADKQFF.

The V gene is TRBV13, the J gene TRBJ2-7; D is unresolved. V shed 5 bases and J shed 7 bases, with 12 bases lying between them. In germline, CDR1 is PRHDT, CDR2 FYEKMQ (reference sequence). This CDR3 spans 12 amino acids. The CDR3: CASSQSYGEQYF. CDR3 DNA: TGTGCCAGCAGCCAATCCTACGGGGAGCAGTACTTC. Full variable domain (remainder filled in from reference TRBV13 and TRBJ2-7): AAGVIQSPRHLIKEKRETATLKCYPIPRHDTVYWYQQGPGQDPQFLISFYEKMQSDKGSIPDRFSAQQFSDYHSELNMSSLELGDSALYFCASSQSYGEQYFGPGTRLTVT.

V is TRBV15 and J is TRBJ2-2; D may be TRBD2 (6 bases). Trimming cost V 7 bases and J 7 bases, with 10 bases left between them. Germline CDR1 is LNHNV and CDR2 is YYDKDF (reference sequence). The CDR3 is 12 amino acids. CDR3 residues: CATKRAGGELFF. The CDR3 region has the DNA TGTGCCACCAAACGAGCGGGCGGGGAGCTGTTTTTT.

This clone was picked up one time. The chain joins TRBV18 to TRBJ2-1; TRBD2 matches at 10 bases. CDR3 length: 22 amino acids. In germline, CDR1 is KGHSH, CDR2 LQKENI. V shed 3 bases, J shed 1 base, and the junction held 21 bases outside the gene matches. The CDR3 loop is CASSPSDRPRLAGRGSYNEQFF. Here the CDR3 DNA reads TGTGCCAGCTCACCTTCGGACAGACCCAGACTAGCGGGTCGAGGGTCCTACAATGAGCAGTTCTTC.

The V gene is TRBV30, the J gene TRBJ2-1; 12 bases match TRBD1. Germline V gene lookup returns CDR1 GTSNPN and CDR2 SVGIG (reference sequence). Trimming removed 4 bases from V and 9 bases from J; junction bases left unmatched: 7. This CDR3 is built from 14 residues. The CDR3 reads CAWKGTGGFGEQFF. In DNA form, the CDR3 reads TGTGCCTGGAAGGGGACAGGGGGCTTCGGTGAGCAGTTCTTC.

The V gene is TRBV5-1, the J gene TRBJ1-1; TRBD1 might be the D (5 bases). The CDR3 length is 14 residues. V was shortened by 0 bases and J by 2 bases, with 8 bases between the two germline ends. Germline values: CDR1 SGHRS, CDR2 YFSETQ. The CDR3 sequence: CASSLGQSNTEAFF. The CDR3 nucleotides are TGCGCCAGCAGCTTGGGACAGTCTAACACTGAAGCTTTCTTT.

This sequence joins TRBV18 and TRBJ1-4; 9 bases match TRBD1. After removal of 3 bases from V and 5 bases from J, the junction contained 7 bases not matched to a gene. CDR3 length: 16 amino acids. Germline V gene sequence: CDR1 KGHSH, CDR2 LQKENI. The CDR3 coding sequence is TGTGCCAGCTCACCTTCACCCGGGACAGGGAATGAAAAACTGTTTTTT. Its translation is CASSPSPGTGNEKLFF. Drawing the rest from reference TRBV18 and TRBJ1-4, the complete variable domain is NAGVMQNPRHLVRRRGQEARLRCSPMKGHSHVYWYRQLPEEGLKFMVYLQKENIIDESGMPKERFSAEFPKEGPSILRIQQVVRGDSAAYFCASSPSPGTGNEKLFFGSGTQLSVL.

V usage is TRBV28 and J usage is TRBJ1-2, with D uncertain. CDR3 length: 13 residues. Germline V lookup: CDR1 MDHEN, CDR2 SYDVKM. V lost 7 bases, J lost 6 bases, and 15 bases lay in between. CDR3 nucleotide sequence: TGTGCCAGCAACTTAAAGGGCCCTAATGGCTACACCTTC. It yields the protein CASNLKGPNGYTF.

CDR3 amino acids: CASSTETGGNSPLHF. CDR3 DNA: TGTGCCAGTAGTACCGAGACAGGGGGCAATTCACCCCTCCACTTT. The chain employs TRBV19 and TRBJ1-6; 10 bases fit TRBD1. The ends lost 4 bases at V and 7 bases at J; junction bases unmatched: 4. Germline V gives CDR1 LNHDA, CDR2 SQIVND (reference sequence). The length of the CDR3 is 15 residues. Complete variable domain (other parts from reference TRBV19 and TRBJ1-6): DGGITQSPKYLFRKEGQNVTLSCEQNLNHDAMYWYRQDPGQGLRLIYYSQIVNDFQKGDIAEGYSVSREKKESFPLTVTSAQKNPTAFYLCASSTETGGNSPLHFGNGTRLTVT.

Written as DNA, the CDR3 is TGTGCCAGCTCACCACCCTTAGCGGATACGCAGTATTTT. Translated: CASSPPLADTQYF. V gene TRBV18 combines with J gene TRBJ2-3; D might be TRBD2 (5 bases). V was clipped by 0 bases and J by 6 bases, with 7 bases between them. CDR1 and CDR2 (germline): KGHSH, LQKENI. The CDR3 is 13 amino acids.

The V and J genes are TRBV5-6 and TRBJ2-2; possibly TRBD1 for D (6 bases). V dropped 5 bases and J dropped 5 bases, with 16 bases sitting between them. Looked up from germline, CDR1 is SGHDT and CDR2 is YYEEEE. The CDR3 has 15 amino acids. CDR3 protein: CASSYRAARTGELFF. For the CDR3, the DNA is TGTGCCAGCAGTTACAGGGCCGCGAGGACCGGGGAGCTGTTTTTT.

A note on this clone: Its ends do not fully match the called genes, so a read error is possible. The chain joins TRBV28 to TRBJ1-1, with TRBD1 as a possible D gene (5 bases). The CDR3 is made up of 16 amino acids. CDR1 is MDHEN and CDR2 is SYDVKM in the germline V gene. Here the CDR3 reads CASLGGTDLMNTEAFF. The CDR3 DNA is TGTGCCAGCCTGGGGGGGACTGATCTCATGAATACTGAAGCTTTCTTT.

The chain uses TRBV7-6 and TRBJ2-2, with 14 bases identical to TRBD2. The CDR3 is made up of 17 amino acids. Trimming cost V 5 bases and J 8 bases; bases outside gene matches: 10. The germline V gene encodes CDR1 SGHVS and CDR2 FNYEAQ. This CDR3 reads CASSPIGLAGGGGELFF. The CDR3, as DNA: TGTGCCAGCAGCCCGATTGGACTAGCGGGAGGTGGAGGGGAGCTGTTTTTT.

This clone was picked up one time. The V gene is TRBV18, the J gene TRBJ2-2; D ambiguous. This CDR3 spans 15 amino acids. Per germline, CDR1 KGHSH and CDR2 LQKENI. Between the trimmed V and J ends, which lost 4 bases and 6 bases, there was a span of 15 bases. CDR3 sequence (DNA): TGTGCCAGCTCACAACAACACGCCTTTGCCGGGGAGCTGTTTTTT. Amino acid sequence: CASSQQHAFAGELFF.

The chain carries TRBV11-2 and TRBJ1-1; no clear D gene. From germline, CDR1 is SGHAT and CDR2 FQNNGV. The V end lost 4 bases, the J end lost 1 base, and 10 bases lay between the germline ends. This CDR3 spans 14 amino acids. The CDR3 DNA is TGTGCCAGCAGCTCTCTGGCGGCGAACACTGAAGCTTTCTTT. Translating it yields CASSSLAANTEAFF.

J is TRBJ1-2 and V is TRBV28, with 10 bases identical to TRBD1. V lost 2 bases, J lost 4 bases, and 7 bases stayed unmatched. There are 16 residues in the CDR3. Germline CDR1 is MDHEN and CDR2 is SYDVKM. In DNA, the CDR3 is TGTGCCAGCAGTTTAGACAGGGGGCGCAATGTCTATGGCTACACCTTC. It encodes CASSLDRGRNVYGYTF.